This passage covers 28 T cell receptor beta chains from one sample sequenced in a study of T cell changes during pregnancy in multiple sclerosis. TCRdb keeps only in-frame clones here, not all; method: immunoSEQ multiplex PCR. This sample has 55,000 to 65,000 clones; just over 90% occur once, and the top ten carry less than 0.45%. The sequenced sample was CD4+ T cells from peripheral blood mononuclear cells, obtained before pregnancy. These receptors were collected from a female donor with multiple sclerosis, enrolled in a pregnancy study.

This chain links TRBV7-2 with TRBJ1-2, with TRBD1 as a possible D gene (5 bases). V dropped 0 bases and J dropped 2 bases, with 7 bases sitting between them. The germline CDR1 and CDR2 sequences are SGHTA and FQGNSA. The length of the CDR3 is 14 residues. DNA for the CDR3: TGTGCCAGCAGCTTAGCCAGGGAAAACTATGGCTACACCTTC. Translation gives CASSLARENYGYTF.

V gene TRBV6-1 combines with J gene TRBJ1-2; 11 bases are a match to TRBD1. This CDR3 is built from 13 residues. In germline, CDR1 is MNHNS, CDR2 SASEGT. Trimming took 8 bases from V and 8 from J; bases not matched to a gene: 7. The CDR3 protein is CASSGQGAGGYTF. The CDR3 nucleotides read TGTGCCAGCTCTGGACAGGGGGCGGGAGGCTACACCTTC.

The V and J genes are TRBV11-2 and TRBJ2-7; maybe TRBD2 (6 bases). The germline V and J ends were trimmed by 1 base and 0 bases, with 10 bases remaining between them. The germline V gene encodes CDR1 SGHAT and CDR2 FQNNGV. The CDR3 totals 15 residues. This CDR3 reads CASSLVAETSYEQYF. CDR3 bases: TGTGCCAGCAGCTTAGTAGCGGAGACCTCCTACGAGCAGTACTTC.

The J gene is TRBJ2-2, the V gene TRBV18; D unresolved. This CDR3 has 17 amino acids. The V end was cut by 8 bases, the J end by 5 bases, with 24 bases between. The V gene's germline CDR1 is KGHSH and CDR2 LQKENI. The CDR3 DNA follows: TGTGCCAGCCATCCCCTTTCTGGCCCGTCGAGGACCGGGGAGCTGTTTTTT. This encodes CASHPLSGPSRTGELFF.

The chain combines TRBV7-9 with TRBJ2-7, with 10 nucleotides matching TRBD1. V was pared by 3 bases and J by 5 bases, with 10 bases of the junction left unmatched. Germline loops: CDR1 SEHNR, CDR2 FQNEAQ (reference sequence). CDR3 size: 16 residues. CDR3 protein: CASSFDPRDRGHEQYF. The CDR3 nucleotides are TGTGCCAGCAGCTTCGACCCCCGGGACAGGGGACACGAGCAGTACTTC.

The rearrangement joins TRBV7-6 to TRBJ2-7; tentative D call: TRBD1 (5 bases). There are 13 residues in the CDR3. V was cut by 2 bases and J by 5 bases, with 10 bases left in between. The germline V gene has CDR1 SGHVS and CDR2 FNYEAQ. DNA for the CDR3: TGTGCCAGCAGCTTACTAAGGGGCCACGAGCAGTACTTC. Translation gives CASSLLRGHEQYF.

In nucleotides, the CDR3 is TGTGCCAGTAGTCCCGCGGGACTAGCGGGAGGGTATGGCTCCTACAATGAGCAGTTCTTC. Its translation is CASSPAGLAGGYGSYNEQFF. This chain uses TRBV19 with TRBJ2-1; 16 nucleotides align to TRBD2. This CDR3 is 20 amino acids long. Germline CDR1 reads LNHDA; CDR2 reads SQIVND (reference sequence). V lost 5 bases, J lost 0 bases, and 10 bases stayed unmatched.

The V call is TRBV12-1, the J call TRBJ2-1; the listed D gene, TRBD1, was not tested against the DNA. TRBV12-1 is a pseudogene locus. This CDR3 contains 16 residues. CDR3 nucleotides: TGTGCCAGCAGCTGTCAAGGGACAGGGCTAGGCGATGAGCAGTTCTTC. It yields the protein CASSCQGTGLGDEQFF.

The rearrangement joins TRBV6-5 to TRBJ1-5; D is unclear. The V end lost 6 bases, the J end lost 12 bases, and 21 bases lay between the germline ends. The CDR3 runs to 14 residues. Germline loops: CDR1 MNHEY, CDR2 SVGAGI. As DNA, the CDR3 is TGTGCCAGCAGAACCTCGTCCGTTCGGGGTCGCCAGCATTTT. Translation gives CASRTSSVRGRQHF.

The chain couples TRBV4-2 to TRBJ1-3; D is uncertain. Per the germline V gene, CDR1 is LGHNA and CDR2 is YNFKEQ. Trimming left V 0 bases short and J 0 bases short, with 12 bases between. This CDR3 region has 17 residues. CDR3 DNA sequence: TGTGCCAGCAGCCAAGAGTTCACCCTTAGCTCTGGAAACACCATATATTTT. It translates to CASSQEFTLSSGNTIYF.

V gene TRBV2 combines with J gene TRBJ2-2, with D possibly TRBD2 on 6 matching bases. Per germline, CDR1 SNHLY and CDR2 FYNNEI. The CDR3 totals 13 residues. V was clipped by 6 bases and J by 11 bases, with 16 bases between them. The CDR3 nucleotides are TGTGCCAGCAGAGACGACCGGAGGGATGAGCTGTTTTTT. Amino acid sequence: CASRDDRRDELFF. Drawing the rest from reference TRBV2 and TRBJ2-2, the complete variable domain is EPEVTQTPSHQVTQMGQEVILRCVPISNHLYFYWYRQILGQKVEFLVSFYNNEISEKSEIFDDQFSVERPDGSNFTLKIRSTKLEDSAMYFCASRDDRRDELFFGEGSRLTVL.

This chain uses TRBV7-6 with TRBJ1-1; 8 bases agree with TRBD1. V lost 2 bases, J lost 1 base, and 15 bases stayed unmatched. Looked up from germline, CDR1 is SGHVS and CDR2 is FNYEAQ. The CDR3 extends over 19 amino acids. The CDR3 bases are TGTGCCAGCAGCTTATTAGGATCCAATGCTGGACAGGGGAACACTGAAGCTTTCTTT. Translating it yields CASSLLGSNAGQGNTEAFF.

The V and J genes are TRBV28 and TRBJ2-7, with 7 bases identical to TRBD2. The CDR3 loop spans 13 amino acids. Per germline, CDR1 MDHEN and CDR2 SYDVKM. The ends lost 4 bases at V and 0 bases at J; junction bases unmatched: 0. CDR3 loop: CASSSGGSYEQYF. For the CDR3, the DNA is TGTGCCAGCAGTTCGGGGGGCTCCTACGAGCAGTACTTC. Drawing the rest from reference TRBV28 and TRBJ2-7, the complete variable domain is DVKVTQSSRYLVKRTGEKVFLECVQDMDHENMFWYRQDPGLGLRLIYFSYDVKMKEKGDIPEGYSVSREKKERFSLILESASTNQTSMYLCASSSGGSYEQYFGPGTRLTVT.

The J gene is TRBJ1-5, the V gene TRBV14; 7 positions match TRBD1. Germline trimming cut 4 bases from V and 0 bases from J; bases unmatched to any gene: 12. The CDR3 totals 18 residues. The germline CDR1 and CDR2 sequences are SGHDN and FVKESK. Here the CDR3 reads CASSLTAPQGPSNQPQHF. The CDR3 DNA follows: TGTGCCAGCAGCCTAACTGCACCACAGGGGCCTAGCAATCAGCCCCAGCATTTT.

V usage is TRBV18 and J usage is TRBJ1-2; perhaps TRBD1 as D (6 bases). Germline CDR1 KGHSH, CDR2 LQKENI. Trimming cost V 1 base and J 6 bases, with 9 bases left between them. The CDR3 is made up of 13 amino acids. CDR3 sequence: CASSPQGDDGYTF. The CDR3 DNA reads as TGTGCCAGCTCACCACAGGGGGATGATGGCTACACCTTC.

The gene calls are TRBV6-1 and TRBJ1-5; TRBD1 matches at 8 bases. CDR3 length: 16 amino acids. CDR1 is MNHNS, CDR2 SASEGT, per germline. V trimming: 3 bases; J trimming: 2 bases; junction bases outside the gene matches: 6. CDR3 loop: CASSDRPGQGNQPQHF. Written as DNA, the CDR3 is TGTGCCAGCAGTGACCGTCCGGGACAGGGCAATCAGCCCCAGCATTTT.

This clone was seen only once. The chain joins TRBV11-1 to TRBJ2-3; D gene unclear. This CDR3 has 12 residues. V was pared by 5 bases and J by 4 bases, with 7 bases between. CDR1 is SGHAT, CDR2 FQDESV, per germline (reference sequence). The CDR3 DNA reads TGTGCCAGCAGCCTTGAGGCAGATACGCAGTATTTT. It encodes CASSLEADTQYF.

The chain is built from TRBV18 and TRBJ1-1, with 9 bases fitting TRBD1. The germline V gene has CDR1 KGHSH and CDR2 LQKENI. CDR3 size: 20 residues. The V gene end was trimmed by 2 bases and the J gene end by 3 bases; junction bases not matched to a gene: 19. Here the CDR3 DNA reads TGTGCCAGCTCACCAAAAAACCAAATACGGGACAGGGAGTCGGACACTGAAGCTTTCTTT. As protein: CASSPKNQIRDRESDTEAFF.

This chain uses TRBV14 with TRBJ2-1; no firm D call. Per the germline V gene, CDR1 is SGHDN and CDR2 is FVKESK. The CDR3 contains 13 residues. Deletions cut 2 bases from V and 9 bases from J, with 11 bases between. The CDR3 region is CASSQFQASEQFF. CDR3 nucleotides: TGTGCCAGCAGCCAATTCCAAGCGAGTGAGCAGTTCTTC.

The genes are TRBV27 and TRBJ1-5; perhaps TRBD1 as D (6 bases). CDR1 is MNHEY, CDR2 SMNVEV, per germline (reference sequence). Trimming removed 4 bases from V and 1 base from J, with 8 bases in between. CDR3 length: 14 residues. The CDR3 sequence: CASSSQGSNQPQHF. Here the CDR3 DNA reads TGTGCCAGCAGTTCCCAGGGGAGCAATCAGCCCCAGCATTTT.

The chain uses TRBV7-3 and TRBJ2-1, with D possibly TRBD1 on 6 matching bases. Trimming shortened V by 2 bases and J by 13 bases, and 18 bases separated the two germline ends. Germline values: CDR1 SGHTA, CDR2 FQGTGA. CDR3 length equals 14 residues. The CDR3 is CASSLAQGMGLQFF. The CDR3 DNA reads TGTGCCAGCAGCTTAGCCCAGGGGATGGGGTTACAGTTCTTC. The full variable domain, its missing parts supplied by reference TRBV7-3 and TRBJ2-1, is GAGVSQTPSNKVTEKGKYVELRCDPISGHTALYWYRQSLGQGPEFLIYFQGTGAADDSGLPNDRFFAVRPEGSVSTLKIQRTERGDSAVYLCASSLAQGMGLQFFGPGTRLTVL.

About this clone: Relative to the germline gene, one junction end is altered; a read error may explain this. This sequence joins TRBV14 and TRBJ2-5; D possibly corresponds to TRBD2 (6 bases). From germline, CDR1 is SGHDN and CDR2 FVKESK. This CDR3 is 14 amino acids long. The CDR3 reads CASSQDSVQGGRNF. As DNA, the CDR3 is TGTGCCAGCAGCCAAGATTCGGTTCAAGGAGGGAGGAACTTC.

The chain recombines TRBV6-1 with TRBJ1-3, with D possibly being TRBD1 (6 bases). Germline CDR1 reads MNHNS; CDR2 reads SASEGT. Trimming took off 10 bases at V and 4 bases at J, with 14 bases between the two ends. The CDR3 spans 13 residues. CDR3 DNA: TGTGCCATCTACAGGGCAACCGGAAACACCATATATTTT. Residues: CAIYRATGNTIYF.

The V call is TRBV29-1, the J call TRBJ2-1; 8 nucleotides line up with TRBD1. CDR1 is SQVTM and CDR2 is ANQGSEA in the germline V gene. The CDR3 is 14 amino acids. The V gene end was trimmed by 5 bases and the J gene end by 4 bases; junction bases not matched to a gene: 7. As DNA, the CDR3 is TGCAGCGTTCGGAACAGGGGGATTTACAATGAGCAGTTCTTC. Translating gives CSVRNRGIYNEQFF.

The V call is TRBV7-9, the J call TRBJ2-7; D might be TRBD2 (6 bases). The CDR3 consists of 14 residues. The V gene lost 5 bases and the J gene lost 5 bases, with 16 bases spanning the gap. Per germline, CDR1 SEHNR and CDR2 FQNEAQ (reference sequence). This chain's CDR3 is CASSLGGRLNEQYF. The CDR3 DNA reads as TGTGCCAGCAGCCTTGGGGGGAGGCTCAACGAGCAGTACTTC.

The chain has TRBV27 and TRBJ1-1; the D is unclear. The germline V gene has CDR1 MNHEY and CDR2 SMNVEV (reference sequence). Trimming stripped 5 bases from V and 0 bases from J, with 13 bases between. This CDR3 has 15 residues. The CDR3 region has the DNA TGTGCCAGCAGTCCCGCGGGTGTAATGAACACTGAAGCTTTCTTT. It yields the protein CASSPAGVMNTEAFF.

The chain joins TRBV13 to TRBJ2-7, with a weak D call TRBD1 (6 bases). Trimming removed 3 bases from V and 2 bases from J, with 8 bases in between. The CDR3 is 13 residues long. Germline assignment: CDR1 PRHDT and CDR2 FYEKMQ (reference sequence). This chain's CDR3 is CASSFRTAYEQYF. In nucleotides, the CDR3 is TGTGCCAGCAGCTTTCGGACAGCCTACGAGCAGTACTTC.

The chain has TRBV5-6 and TRBJ2-7; D is possibly TRBD1 (6 bases). Germline loops: CDR1 SGHDT, CDR2 YYEEEE. There are 15 residues in the CDR3. V lost 4 bases and J 2 bases, leaving 16 bases between the germline ends. The CDR3 DNA sequence: TGTGCCAGCAGCCGGGGACATACGAGAACCTACGAGCAGTACTTC. Translating gives CASSRGHTRTYEQYF.